This entry describes one T cell receptor beta chain. The data are from a study of human T cells and chemical hapten exposure. Time point meaning: patch test 1, 2 weeks after DPC sensitization. This sample's treatment: therapeutic diphenylcyclopropenone sensitization with weekly scalp DPC. Germline values: CDR1 LGHNA, CDR2 YSLEER. The CDR3 consists of 14 residues. Trimming shortened V by 0 bases and J by 5 bases, and 7 bases separated the two germline ends. Authors' methods: The number of TCRs in each sample had a median of approximately 93,000 and spanned about 23,224 to 690,600. TCRdb itself ran the RACE reads through MiXCR, one entry per CDR3 protein. These V and J calls are TCRdb output, not the study's own analysis. The table lists 180,000 or so distinct CDR3 sequences, around 15% of them singletons, with 1.5% to 2% in the top ten.

Material: whole blood, obtained in connection with sensitization to the hapten diphenylcyclopropenone (DPC). The source is a woman in her twenties or thirties with alopecia areata. Some clones in this sample may be carry-over from other donors' samples. V and J are TRBV4-3 and TRBJ2-2; D call uncertain. CDR3 coding DNA: TGCGCCAGCAGCCAAGACTATGAAACCGGGGAGCTGTTTTTT. This gives the protein CASSQDYETGELFF.